One and the same sample provided the 6 T cell receptor beta chains below, sequenced in a study of T-cell memory formation after mild COVID-19. Via MiXCR, TCRdb re-called the 5' RACE reads, giving one row per CDR3 protein. The sample contains around 320,000 distinct CDR3 sequences, 28% of which appear only once. The sample taken for sequencing was PBMCs or a T cell subset sorted from them (not recorded which). The receptors derive from an adult woman who had mild COVID-19 (a few samples of this study predate the infection). Cell type and time point are not known.

V is TRBV12-3 or TRBV12-4 and J is TRBJ2-2, with 9 positions matching TRBD1. V was clipped by 6 bases and J by 5 bases; unmatched bases: 13. The CDR3 has 17 amino acids. The CDR3 protein is CASRRDRVGQRTGELFF. The CDR3, as DNA: TGTGCCAGCAGAAGGGACAGGGTAGGACAGAGGACCGGGGAGCTGTTTTTT.

V usage is TRBV5-4 and J usage is TRBJ2-2; D not certain. Trimming pared 9 bases from V and 4 bases from J, leaving 7 bases between. The length of the CDR3 is 11 residues. In germline, CDR1 is SGHNT, CDR2 YYREEE (reference sequence). Here the CDR3 reads CAIGSTGELFF. CDR3 DNA: TGTGCCATAGGTAGCACCGGGGAGCTGTTTTTT.

The table lists this clonotype with many counts. The chain recombines TRBV5-5 with TRBJ1-5; no definite D call. The CDR3 totals 16 residues. The V end lost 0 bases, the J end lost 1 base, and 11 bases lay between the germline ends. Germline V gives CDR1 SGHKS, CDR2 YYEKEE (reference sequence). In DNA, the CDR3 is TGTGCCAGCAGCTTGGGAGGGAGCGGGAGCAATCAGCCCCAGCATTTT. As protein: CASSLGGSGSNQPQHF. The entire variable domain, with the rest obtained from reference TRBV5-5 and TRBJ1-5, is as follows: DAGVTQSPTHLIKTRGQQVTLRCSPISGHKSVSWYQQVLGQGPQFIFQYYEKEERGRGNFPDRFSARQFPNYSSELNVNALLLGDSALYLCASSLGGSGSNQPQHFGDGTRLSIL.

The CDR3 DNA reads as TGCAGCGTTGTGGGGACAGGGGCCTACAATGAGCAGTTCTTC. It specifies CSVVGTGAYNEQFF. The chain carries TRBV29-1 and TRBJ2-1, with 10 positions matching TRBD1. The junction had 2 bases not matched to a gene; V was cut back by 4 bases and J by 2 bases. Germline CDR1 reads SQVTM; CDR2 reads ANQGSEA. The CDR3 length is 14 residues.

The chain couples TRBV24-1 to TRBJ2-7; TRBD1 matches 11 bases. The junction had 2 bases not matched to a gene; V was cut back by 5 bases and J by 3 bases. Germline V gene lookup returns CDR1 KGHDR and CDR2 SFDVKD. The CDR3 runs 14 residues. CDR3 sequence reads: CATSGTGGLYEQYF. Written as DNA, the CDR3 is TGTGCCACCAGTGGGACAGGGGGCCTCTACGAGCAGTACTTC.

V and J are TRBV19 and TRBJ1-2; possibly TRBD1 for D (5 bases). The CDR3 has 14 residues. Germline V CDR1 and CDR2: LNHDA, SQIVND (reference sequence). V was shortened by 2 bases and J by 6 bases, with 13 bases between the two germline ends. This CDR3 is CASSIRAGGDGYTF. CDR3 DNA sequence: TGTGCCAGTAGTATACGGGCAGGAGGGGATGGCTACACCTTC.